This TCR beta chain was recovered during a study of PD-1 blockade in classical Hodgkin lymphoma. This clone was recorded once. Its antigen is still unknown. Noted time point: cycle 4 day 1 (C4D1), after more than five weeks of nivolumab. Every patient was affected by relapse after autologous stem cell transplantation, while exposure to brentuximab vedotin was not uniform. From thawed PBMCs, magnetic negative selection was used to isolate the CD8+ T cells. Study-wide results and caveats: Relapsed/refractory patients reportedly had lower baseline diversity than newly diagnosed patients. The origin of the repertoire differences remains undefined, with disease activity or prior therapy as possible causes. TCR diversity in CD4+, not CD8+, cells rose significantly by C4D1.

The data were produced by immunoSEQ multiplex PCR, yet TCRdb's version contains in-frame clones alone and is incomplete. This sample has about 20,000 clones, with 75% to 90% found just once. This material consisted of CD8+ T cells from blood, taken before the fourth cycle of nivolumab. The receptor was isolated from a human donor with classical Hodgkin lymphoma.

In DNA form, the CDR3 reads TGTGCCAGCAGCCCACCCCGGGCAGGGTTCTATGGCTACACCTTC. Protein product: CASSPPRAGFYGYTF. V usage is TRBV28 and J usage is TRBJ1-2; TRBD1 might be the D (5 bases). This CDR3 comprises 15 residues. Trimming stripped 6 bases from V and 4 bases from J, with 18 bases between. CDR1 is MDHEN and CDR2 is SYDVKM in the germline V gene.